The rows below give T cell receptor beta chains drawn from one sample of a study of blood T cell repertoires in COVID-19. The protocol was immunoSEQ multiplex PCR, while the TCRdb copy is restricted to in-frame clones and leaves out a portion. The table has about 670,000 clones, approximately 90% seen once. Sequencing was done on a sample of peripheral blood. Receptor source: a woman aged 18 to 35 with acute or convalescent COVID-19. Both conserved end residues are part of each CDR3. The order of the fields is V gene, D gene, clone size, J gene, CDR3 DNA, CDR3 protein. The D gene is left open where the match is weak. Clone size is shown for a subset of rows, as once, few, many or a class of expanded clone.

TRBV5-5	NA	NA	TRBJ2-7	TGTGCCAGCAGCTTGGGTCCGTCCTCCTCCTACGAGCAGTACTTC	CASSLGPSSSYEQYF
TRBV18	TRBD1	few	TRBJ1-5	TGTGCCAGCTCGCTCAACCAGGGGGCCGGTCAGCCCCAGCATTTT	CASSLNQGAGQPQHF
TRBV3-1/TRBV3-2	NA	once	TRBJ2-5	TGTGCCAGCAGCCAAGCCGGCGGTAGCGGCGTGAGGACCCAGTACTTC	CASSQAGGSGVRTQYF
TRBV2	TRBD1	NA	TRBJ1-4	TGTGCCAGCAGTGAATTCCGGGGGACAGGGCTCTGGGACGAAAAACTGTTTTTT	CASSEFRGTGLWDEKLFF
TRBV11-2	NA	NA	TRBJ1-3	TGTGCCAGCAGCTTAATTGGAGCTGGAAACACCATATATTTT	CASSLIGAGNTIYF
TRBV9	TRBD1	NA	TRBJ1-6	TGTGCCAGCAGCTTTTACGACAGGGGGGGGACTAATTCACCCCTCCACTTT	CASSFYDRGGTNSPLHF
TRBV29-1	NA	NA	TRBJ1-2	TGCAGCGTCGCGACAGTCGGGCTAGGCTATGGCTACACCTTC	CSVATVGLGYGYTF
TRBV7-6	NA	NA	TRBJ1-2	TGTGCCAGCAGCTTAGGCGGGGCTTATGGCTACACCTTC	CASSLGGAYGYTF
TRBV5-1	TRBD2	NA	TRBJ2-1	TGCGCCAGCAGCTTGGTGGCTAGCGGGGGGAATAGCAATGAGCAGTTCTTC	CASSLVASGGNSNEQFF
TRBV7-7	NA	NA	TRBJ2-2	TGTGCCAGCAGCTTTGCTACAGCTAACACCGGGGAGCTGTTTTTT	CASSFATANTGELFF
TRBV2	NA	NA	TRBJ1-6	TGTGCCAGCACCGCCCTTAGTGTCGATTCACCCCTCCACTTT	CASTALSVDSPLHF
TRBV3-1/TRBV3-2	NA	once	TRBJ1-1	TGTGCCAGCAGCCCCCAGACAGGGAACACTGAAGCTTTCTTT	CASSPQTGNTEAFF
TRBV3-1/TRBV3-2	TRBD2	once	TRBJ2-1	TGTGCCAGCAGCCTAACAGCGGGGATCCCTCTCAATGAGCAGTTCTTC	CASSLTAGIPLNEQFF
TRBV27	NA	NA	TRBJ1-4	TGTGCCAGCAGCTTACGGACAGTAGGTGAAAAACTGTTTTTT	CASSLRTVGEKLFF
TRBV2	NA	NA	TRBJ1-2	TGTGCCAGCAGTGGAGACAGTCTTGGCTATACCTTC	CASSGDSLGYTF